A selection of T cell receptor beta chains follows, all from one sample in a study of blood T cells in healthy people across ages. MiXCR, applied by TCRdb to the 5' RACE reads, yields one record per CDR3 protein. This sample carries about 510,000 distinct CDR3 sequences, roughly a quarter of them seen once, and the ten largest clones take 3.6%. A further study also used this sample, focusing on T cells of mothers and their children.

The sequenced sample consisted of blood. The receptor source for this set is a boy between 2 and 10 years old in good health. CDR3s include the opening cysteine and the closing phenylalanine or tryptophan. A D gene is named only where the DNA matches it firmly. Clone size is not always given. Where it is, it says once, few, many or a class for expanded clones.

d_call	v_call	cdr3_length	clone_size	j_call	cdr3_aa	cdr3_nt
NA	TRBV5-1	15	NA	TRBJ2-7	CASSLRGEGQSEQYF	TGCGCCAGCAGCTTGAGGGGAGAAGGACAGTCCGAGCAGTACTTC
NA	TRBV6-5	13	NA	TRBJ2-7	CASSRGTPYEQYF	TGTGCCAGCAGCAGGGGAACCCCCTACGAGCAGTACTTC
NA	TRBV7-9	15	NA	TRBJ2-7	CASSPDTGTSYEQYF	TGTGCCAGCAGCCCAGACACAGGGACCTCCTACGAGCAGTACTTC
TRBD1	TRBV20-1	14	NA	TRBJ2-2	CSVTGTANTGELFF	TGCAGTGTCACCGGGACAGCTAACACAGGGGAGCTGTTTTTT
NA	TRBV15	15	few	TRBJ1-4	CATSRYGRGNEKLFF	TGTGCCACCAGCAGATATGGCAGGGGAAATGAAAAACTGTTTTTT
NA	TRBV18	13	few	TRBJ2-1	CASSPLGSNEQFF	TGTGCCAGCTCACCTCTTGGGTCCAATGAGCAGTTCTTC
NA	TRBV9	13	NA	TRBJ1-2	CASSVATTDGYTF	TGTGCCAGCAGCGTAGCTACAACAGATGGCTACACCTTC
TRBD1	TRBV7-2	14	many	TRBJ2-3	CASSLNRGTDTQYF	TGTGCCAGCAGCTTAAACAGGGGTACAGATACGCAGTATTTT
TRBD2	TRBV11-1	13	NA	TRBJ2-1	CASSSGGGNEQFF	TGTGCCAGCAGCTCTGGGGGGGGCAATGAGCAGTTCTTC
TRBD1	TRBV12-3/TRBV12-4	17	few	TRBJ1-3	CASSSKTWTGAGNTIYF	TGTGCCAGCAGTTCGAAAACGTGGACAGGGGCGGGAAACACCATATATTTT
TRBD1	TRBV7-9	16	few	TRBJ2-7	CASSPTPDRVNYEQYF	TGTGCCAGCAGCCCAACCCCCGACAGGGTCAACTACGAGCAGTACTTC
TRBD2	TRBV2	16	NA	TRBJ2-3	CASIMTSGRTPDTQYF	TGTGCCAGCATTATGACTAGCGGGAGGACCCCAGATACGCAGTATTTT
NA	TRBV7-2	15	NA	TRBJ2-3	CASSFRRENTDTQYF	TGTGCCAGCAGCTTCCGCAGGGAGAACACAGATACGCAGTATTTT
NA	TRBV7-2	15	once	TRBJ2-7	CASTPGGTASYEQYF	TGTGCCAGCACCCCTGGCGGGACAGCCTCCTACGAGCAGTACTTC
NA	TRBV20-1	11	few	TRBJ2-7	CSARTGYEQYF	TGCAGTGCTAGGACGGGGTACGAGCAGTACTTC
TRBD1	TRBV7-2	15	few	TRBJ2-7	CASIRQGANYYEQYF	TGTGCCAGCATCAGACAGGGGGCGAATTACTACGAGCAGTACTTC
NA	TRBV28	15	few	TRBJ2-4	CASSFRGIDKNIQYF	TGTGCCAGCAGTTTTAGAGGGATTGACAAAAACATTCAGTACTTC
TRBD2	TRBV3-1	18	few	TRBJ2-5	CASSHGVAGGFRQETQYF	TGTGCCAGCAGCCACGGGGTAGCGGGGGGGTTCCGGCAAGAGACCCAGTACTTC
TRBD2	TRBV7-2	15	few	TRBJ2-5	CASSSGLAGGQTQYF	TGTGCCAGCAGCTCCGGACTAGCGGGGGGGCAGACCCAGTACTTC
NA	TRBV6-5	14	NA	TRBJ2-5	CASSYSLYTGTQYF	TGTGCCAGCAGTTACTCGCTATACACGGGGACCCAGTACTTC
TRBD1	TRBV29-1	11	NA	TRBJ2-7	CSVRQGAEQYF	TGCAGCGTTCGTCAGGGGGCCGAGCAGTACTTC
NA	TRBV29-1	12	NA	TRBJ1-1	CSVGALNTEAFF	TGCAGCGTTGGGGCCCTAAACACTGAAGCTTTCTTT
NA	TRBV7-8	14	NA	TRBJ2-5	CASSLEPIRETQYF	TGTGCCAGCAGCTTAGAACCAATCCGAGAGACCCAGTACTTC
TRBD2	TRBV12-5	15	NA	TRBJ2-1	CASGTGTSGDNEQFF	TGTGCTAGTGGCACCGGGACTAGCGGAGACAATGAGCAGTTCTTC
TRBD2	TRBV28	14	few	TRBJ2-1	CASRLAGAYNEQFF	TGTGCCAGTAGACTAGCGGGAGCCTACAATGAGCAGTTCTTC
NA	TRBV4-3	14	NA	TRBJ2-1	CASSQGLGKYEQFF	TGCGCCAGCAGCCAGGGGTTAGGCAAGTATGAGCAGTTCTTC
NA	TRBV14	16	few	TRBJ2-6	CASSQDVGSGANVLTF	TGTGCCAGCAGCCAAGATGTCGGCTCTGGGGCCAACGTCCTGACTTTC
NA	TRBV5-1	14	few	TRBJ2-5	CASSLGAVAETQYF	TGCGCCAGCAGCTTGGGTGCAGTGGCGGAGACCCAGTACTTC
NA	TRBV7-2	12	NA	TRBJ1-1	CASSLPPFEAFF	TGTGCCAGCAGCTTGCCCCCCTTTGAAGCTTTCTTT
TRBD2	TRBV20-1	13	NA	TRBJ2-5	CSAQRGAIETQYF	TGCAGTGCGCAGCGGGGGGCCATTGAGACCCAGTACTTC
TRBD2	TRBV7-2	16	NA	TRBJ2-5	CASSSLAGGHLETQYF	TGTGCCAGCAGCTCCTTAGCGGGGGGGCACTTGGAGACCCAGTACTTC
TRBD1	TRBV12-3/TRBV12-4	15	NA	TRBJ1-4	CASSLGTGVNEKLFF	TGTGCCAGCAGTTTGGGGACAGGGGTGAATGAAAAACTGTTTTTT
NA	TRBV6-2/TRBV6-3	14	NA	TRBJ2-7	CASSYSEESDEQYF	TGTGCCAGCAGTTACTCTGAGGAATCCGACGAGCAGTACTTC
NA	TRBV3-1	12	NA	TRBJ1-1	CVSSQIKGDRVF	TGTGTCAGCAGCCAGATCAAAGGGGATCGGGTCTTT
TRBD1	TRBV12-3/TRBV12-4	14	NA	TRBJ2-3	CASSSGTGPDTQYF	TGTGCCAGCAGTTCCGGGACAGGGCCAGATACGCAGTATTTT
NA	TRBV10-3	12	NA	TRBJ2-5	CAVDTNLNERFF	TGTGCCGTCGACACTAACCTCAATGAGCGGTTCTTC
NA	TRBV19	14	NA	TRBJ2-1	CASSIMGASDEQFF	TGTGCCAGTAGTATCATGGGGGCGAGTGATGAGCAGTTCTTC
NA	TRBV6-5	16	NA	TRBJ1-6	CASSYSGRDGGSPLHF	TGTGCCAGCAGTTACTCGGGACGGGACGGGGGGTCACCCCTCCACTTT
NA	TRBV5-1	12	few	TRBJ2-7	CASSPREHEQYF	TGCGCCAGCAGCCCCAGGGAACACGAGCAGTACTTC
NA	TRBV13	18	NA	TRBJ2-1	CASSPRASAGRTYNEQFF	TGTGCCAGCAGCCCGAGAGCCTCTGCAGGGCGCACCTACAATGAGCAGTTCTTC
TRBD1	TRBV7-9	13	NA	TRBJ1-5	CASTGTGNQPQHF	TGTGCCAGCACCGGGACAGGGAACCAGCCCCAGCATTTT
NA	TRBV29-1	14	few	TRBJ2-3	CSANRDQSTDTQYF	TGCAGCGCCAACCGGGACCAAAGCACAGATACGCAGTATTTT
NA	TRBV14	14	NA	TRBJ1-4	CASSHSATSEKLFF	TGTGCCAGCAGCCACTCCGCAACTAGTGAAAAACTGTTTTTT
NA	TRBV10-2	11	few	TRBJ1-2	CASLGSYGYTF	TGCGCCAGCCTGGGGTCCTACGGGTACACCTTC
TRBD2	TRBV12-3/TRBV12-4	15	NA	TRBJ2-1	CASSLGGGAGTSVIF	TGTGCCAGCAGTTTAGGCGGGGGGGCCGGGACTAGCGTGATTTTC
TRBD1	TRBV6-1	14	NA	TRBJ2-3	CASRGTGGTDTQYF	TGTGCCAGCAGGGGGACAGGGGGAACAGATACGCAGTATTTT
NA	TRBV3-1	14	few	TRBJ2-5	CASTPGGPQETQYF	TGTGCCAGCACTCCCGGGGGCCCTCAAGAGACCCAGTACTTC
NA	TRBV20-1	15	few	TRBJ1-1	CSARDPVGGDTEAFF	TGCAGTGCTAGAGATCCAGTGGGGGGGGACACTGAAGCTTTCTTT
TRBD2	TRBV14	16	NA	TRBJ2-2	CASSTLAGHGTGELFF	TGTGCCAGCAGCACGCTAGCGGGACATGGAACCGGGGAGCTGTTTTTT
TRBD1	TRBV7-9	15	few	TRBJ2-5	CASSIDRGNQETQYF	TGTGCCAGCAGTATCGACAGGGGGAACCAAGAGACCCAGTACTTC
NA	TRBV3-1	15	NA	TRBJ2-4	CASSQDLTRKNIQYF	TGTGCCAGCAGCCAAGACTTGACACGCAAAAACATTCAGTACTTC
NA	TRBV4-3	15	few	TRBJ2-7	CASSQVGDPRYEQYF	TGCGCCAGCAGCCAAGTGGGGGACCCGAGGTACGAGCAGTACTTC
NA	TRBV27	14	few	TRBJ2-1	CASSFGLTYNEQFF	TGTGCCAGCAGTTTTGGACTCACCTACAATGAGCAGTTCTTC
TRBD1	TRBV29-1	14	few	TRBJ2-5	CSVAKTGGQETQYF	TGCAGCGTTGCCAAAACAGGGGGCCAAGAGACCCAGTACTTC
TRBD1	TRBV12-3/TRBV12-4	15	NA	TRBJ1-2	CASSLPGQGTYGYTF	TGTGCCAGCAGTTTACCGGGACAGGGGACCTATGGCTACACCTTC